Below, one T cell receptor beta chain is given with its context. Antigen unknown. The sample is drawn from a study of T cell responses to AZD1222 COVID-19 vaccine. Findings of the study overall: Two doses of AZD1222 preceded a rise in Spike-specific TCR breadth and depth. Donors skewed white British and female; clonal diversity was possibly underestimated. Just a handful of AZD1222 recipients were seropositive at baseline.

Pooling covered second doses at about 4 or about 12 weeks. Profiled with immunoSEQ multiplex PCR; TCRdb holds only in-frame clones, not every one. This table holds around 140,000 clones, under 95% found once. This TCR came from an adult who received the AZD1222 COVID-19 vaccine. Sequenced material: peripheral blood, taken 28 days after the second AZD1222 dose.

CDR3 sequence reads: CASSLRLLEGWVHEQFF. Here the CDR3 DNA reads TGTGCCAGCAGCTTACGCCTACTGGAAGGTTGGGTCCATGAGCAGTTCTTC. V gene TRBV7-9 combines with J gene TRBJ2-1; D is uncertain. Germline loops: CDR1 SEHNR, CDR2 FQNEAQ (reference sequence). The CDR3 loop spans 17 amino acids. V lost 2 bases to trimming and J lost 8 bases, with 22 bases between them.